Below, 8 T cell receptor beta chains from the same sample are listed, as sequenced in a study of T cells in Graves' hyperthyroidism and ophthalmopathy (dated by TCRdb to about 2019). The library came from multiplex PCR. Sequenced using an Illumina HiSeq 2000. TCR beta CDR3 regions were amplified from RNA transcripts. The TCR CDR3 was subjected to a first round of RT-PCR using the HTBI primer set and the Qiagen OneStep RT-PCR kit. Using fastp trimming at Q25 and MiXCR clonotype assembly, TCRdb reanalyzed the public sequencing data and kept in-frame beta chains. CDR3 protein sequences are deduplicated, and each keeps its most common genes and DNA. This sample holds approximately 560,000 distinct CDR3 sequences; approximately 44% were observed only once. Jointly, the top ten make up just over 8% of the sample. Material for sequencing was peripheral blood or thyroid tissue (not recorded which). Receptors originate from a woman in her late teens or twenties with Graves' hyperthyroidism. Donor details come from another sample of the same person, matched by shared clones.

V and J are TRBV7-2 and TRBJ2-5, with TRBD1 matching 7 bases. Germline V gene sequence: CDR1 SGHTA, CDR2 FQGNSA. The CDR3 runs 15 residues. J gave up 2 bases and V 6 bases, and 9 bases lay outside the gene matches. The CDR3: CASRQSTGSQETQYF. Written as DNA, the CDR3 is TGTGCCAGCAGACAATCGACAGGGAGTCAAGAGACCCAGTACTTC.

The V call is TRBV7-2, the J call TRBJ1-5; D unresolved. The CDR3 covers 14 residues. V dropped 6 bases and J dropped 3 bases, with 12 bases sitting between them. Germline CDR1 reads SGHTA; CDR2 reads FQGNSA. CDR3 coding DNA: TGTGCCAGCAGTTACCCGCAGGTCAATCAGCCCCAGCATTTT. Its protein is CASSYPQVNQPQHF.

There are a few counts of this clonotype. The genes are TRBV9 and TRBJ1-3; weak D call: TRBD1 (5 bases). The CDR3 is made up of 16 amino acids. Germline CDR1 reads SGDLS; CDR2 reads YYNGEE. Trimming pared 3 bases from V and 4 bases from J, leaving 17 bases between. CDR3 sequence reads: CASSEDVRGAGNTIYF. In DNA, the CDR3 is TGTGCCAGCAGCGAAGACGTGAGAGGGGCGGGAAACACCATATATTTT.

The sample holds many counts of this clonotype. The chain combines TRBV7-9 with TRBJ1-5, with a possible D match to TRBD1 (6 bases). V gave up 7 bases and J gave up 3 bases, with 10 bases separating them. Germline loops: CDR1 SEHNR, CDR2 FQNEAQ (reference sequence). CDR3 length equals 13 residues. This CDR3 reads CASTGELNQPQHF. The CDR3 bases are TGTGCCAGCACAGGGGAACTCAATCAGCCCCAGCATTTT.

This clonotype was counted ten times or more. The chain has TRBV29-1 and TRBJ1-4; 8 bases agree with TRBD1. The CDR3 contains 12 residues. J gave up 7 bases and V 8 bases, and 6 bases lay outside the gene matches. CDR1 and CDR2 (germline): SQVTM, ANQGSEA. The CDR3 sequence: CSIRGQGEKLFF. CDR3 in DNA: TGCAGCATCAGGGGGCAGGGTGAAAAACTGTTTTTT.

This clonotype was counted many times. The V and J genes are TRBV9 and TRBJ2-5, with D unclear. V lost 2 bases and J 2 bases, leaving 7 bases between the germline ends. Germline loops: CDR1 SGDLS, CDR2 YYNGEE. The CDR3 sequence is 13 residues long. CDR3 DNA: TGTGCCAGCAGCGTGTCGGTACAAGAGACCCAGTACTTC. As protein: CASSVSVQETQYF.

The rearrangement joins TRBV15 to TRBJ1-2, with D possibly TRBD1 on 5 matching bases. V lost 0 bases to trimming and J lost 7 bases, with 9 bases between them. This CDR3 is 13 amino acids long. The germline V gene has CDR1 LNHNV and CDR2 YYDKDF (reference sequence). The CDR3 region has the DNA TGTGCCACCAGCAGAGATAGCGGGGCTGGCTACACCTTC. Translated: CATSRDSGAGYTF.

The J gene is TRBJ2-7, the V gene TRBV7-3, with 10 bases fitting TRBD2. The V segment lost 5 bases and the J segment 7 bases; nucleotides outside the gene matches: 5. Per germline, CDR1 SGHTA and CDR2 FQGTGA. The CDR3 is 13 amino acids. This CDR3 reads CASSALAGVEQYF. The CDR3 DNA is TGTGCCAGCAGCGCCCTAGCGGGAGTTGAGCAGTACTTC.